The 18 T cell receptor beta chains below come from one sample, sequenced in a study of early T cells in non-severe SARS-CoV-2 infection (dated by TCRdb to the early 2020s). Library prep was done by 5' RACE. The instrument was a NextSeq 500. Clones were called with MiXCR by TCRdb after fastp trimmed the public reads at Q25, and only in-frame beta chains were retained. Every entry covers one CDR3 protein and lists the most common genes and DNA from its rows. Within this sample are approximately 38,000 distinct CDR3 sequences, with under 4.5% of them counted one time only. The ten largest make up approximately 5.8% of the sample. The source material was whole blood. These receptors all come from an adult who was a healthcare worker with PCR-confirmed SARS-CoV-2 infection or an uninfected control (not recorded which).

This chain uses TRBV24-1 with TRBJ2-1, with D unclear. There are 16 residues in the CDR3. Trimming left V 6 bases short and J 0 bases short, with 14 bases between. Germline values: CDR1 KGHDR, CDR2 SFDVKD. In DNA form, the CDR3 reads TGTGCCACCAGTCACGCGGCCCTGAGCTCCTACAATGAGCAGTTCTTC. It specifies CATSHAALSSYNEQFF.

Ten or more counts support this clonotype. CDR3: CASSRLAGTSTDTQYF. The CDR3 DNA is TGTGCCAGCAGTCGACTAGCGGGGACTAGCACAGATACGCAGTATTTT. V and J are TRBV27 and TRBJ2-3, with TRBD2 identical over 11 bases. With 5 bases clipped from V and 0 bases from J, the junction kept 4 bases outside the gene matches. Looked up from germline, CDR1 is MNHEY and CDR2 is SMNVEV (reference sequence). CDR3 length: 16 amino acids.

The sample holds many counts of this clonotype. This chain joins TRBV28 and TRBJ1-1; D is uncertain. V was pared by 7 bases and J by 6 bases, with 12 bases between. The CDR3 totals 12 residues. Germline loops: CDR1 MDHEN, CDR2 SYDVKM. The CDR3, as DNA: TGTGCCAGCAACGTAGGGAGTGCTGAAGCTTTCTTT. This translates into CASNVGSAEAFF.

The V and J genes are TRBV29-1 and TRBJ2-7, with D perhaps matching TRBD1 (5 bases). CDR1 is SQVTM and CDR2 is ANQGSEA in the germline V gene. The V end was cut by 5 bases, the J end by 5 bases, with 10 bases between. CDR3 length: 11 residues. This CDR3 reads CSVFWGHEQYF. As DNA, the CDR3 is TGCAGCGTTTTTTGGGGCCACGAGCAGTACTTC.

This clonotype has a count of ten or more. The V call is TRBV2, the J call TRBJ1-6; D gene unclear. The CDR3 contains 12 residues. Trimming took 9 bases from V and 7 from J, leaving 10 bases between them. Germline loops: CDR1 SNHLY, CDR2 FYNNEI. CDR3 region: CASAGINSPLHF. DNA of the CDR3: TGTGCCAGTGCGGGGATCAATTCACCCCTCCACTTT.

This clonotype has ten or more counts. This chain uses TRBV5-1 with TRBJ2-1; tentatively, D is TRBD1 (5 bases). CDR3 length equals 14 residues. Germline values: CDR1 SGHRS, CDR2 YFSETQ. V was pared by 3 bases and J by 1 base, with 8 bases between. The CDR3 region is CASSSGQSYNEQFF. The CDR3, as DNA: TGCGCCAGCAGCTCAGGACAATCCTACAATGAGCAGTTCTTC.

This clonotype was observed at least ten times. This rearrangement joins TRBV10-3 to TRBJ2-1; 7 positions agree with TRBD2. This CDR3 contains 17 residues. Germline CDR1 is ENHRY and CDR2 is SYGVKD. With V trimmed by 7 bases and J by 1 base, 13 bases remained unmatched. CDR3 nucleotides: TGTGCCATCACCAATGGTGGGAGGGCCGAATCCTACAATGAGCAGTTCTTC. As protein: CAITNGGRAESYNEQFF.

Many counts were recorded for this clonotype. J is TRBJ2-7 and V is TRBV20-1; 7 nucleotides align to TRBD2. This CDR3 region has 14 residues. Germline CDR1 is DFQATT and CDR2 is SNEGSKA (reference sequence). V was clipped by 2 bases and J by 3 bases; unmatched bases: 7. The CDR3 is CSARFERGNYEQYF. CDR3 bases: TGCAGTGCTAGATTTGAGCGGGGAAACTACGAGCAGTACTTC.

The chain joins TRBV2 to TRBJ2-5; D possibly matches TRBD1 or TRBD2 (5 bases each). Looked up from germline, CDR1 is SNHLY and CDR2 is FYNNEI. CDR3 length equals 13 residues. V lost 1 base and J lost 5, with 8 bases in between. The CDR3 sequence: CASSEGGGETQYF. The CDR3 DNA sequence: TGTGCCAGCAGTGAAGGGGGCGGGGAGACCCAGTACTTC.

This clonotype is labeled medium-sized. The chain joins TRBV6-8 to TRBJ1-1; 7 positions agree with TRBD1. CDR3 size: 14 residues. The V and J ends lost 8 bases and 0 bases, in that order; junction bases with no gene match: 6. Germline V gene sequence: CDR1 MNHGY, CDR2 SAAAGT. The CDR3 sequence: CASLVTGMNTEAFF. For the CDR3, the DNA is TGTGCCAGCCTCGTGACAGGGATGAACACTGAAGCTTTCTTT.

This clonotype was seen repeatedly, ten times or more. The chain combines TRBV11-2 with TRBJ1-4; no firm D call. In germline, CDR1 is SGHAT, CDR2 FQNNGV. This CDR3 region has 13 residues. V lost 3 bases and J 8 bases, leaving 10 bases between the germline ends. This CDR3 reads CASSFTPSEKLFF. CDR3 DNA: TGTGCCAGCAGCTTTACCCCTTCGGAAAAACTGTTTTTT.

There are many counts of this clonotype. The CDR3 coding sequence is TGTGCCAGCAGGTCTGGACAGGGGCCTGGAGAGACCCAGTACTTC. Its protein is CASRSGQGPGETQYF. The rearrangement joins TRBV5-4 to TRBJ2-5; 9 positions match TRBD1. The CDR3 consists of 15 residues. Germline V CDR1 and CDR2: SGHNT, YYREEE (reference sequence). V gave up 5 bases and J gave up 4 bases; unmatched junction bases: 9.

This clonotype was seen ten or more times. Here the CDR3 reads CASSLTSGGSYEQYF. DNA of the CDR3: TGTGCCAGCAGCTTGACTAGCGGGGGGTCCTACGAGCAGTACTTC. The chain combines TRBV7-6 with TRBJ2-7; 13 positions agree with TRBD2. The CDR3 covers 15 residues. The germline CDR1 and CDR2 sequences are SGHVS and FNYEAQ. J was trimmed by 1 base and V by 3 bases; bases with no gene match: 0.

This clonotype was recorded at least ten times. CDR3 sequence reads: CATARGQNTGELFF. Here the CDR3 DNA reads TGTGCCACCGCCCGTGGACAGAACACCGGGGAGCTGTTTTTT. The chain uses TRBV24-1 and TRBJ2-2; maybe TRBD1 (5 bases). The CDR3 extends over 14 amino acids. Germline V gives CDR1 KGHDR, CDR2 SFDVKD. Trimming cost V 9 bases and J 1 base, with 11 bases left between them.

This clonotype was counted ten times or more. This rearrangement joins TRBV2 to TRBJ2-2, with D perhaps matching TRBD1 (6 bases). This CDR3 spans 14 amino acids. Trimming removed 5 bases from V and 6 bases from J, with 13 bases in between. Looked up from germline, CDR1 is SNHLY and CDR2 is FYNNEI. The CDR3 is CASSLQGIPGELFF. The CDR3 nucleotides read TGTGCCAGCAGTCTCCAGGGGATCCCCGGGGAGCTGTTTTTT. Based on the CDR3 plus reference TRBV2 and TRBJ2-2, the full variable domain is EPEVTQTPSHQVTQMGQEVILRCVPISNHLYFYWYRQILGQKVEFLVSFYNNEISEKSEIFDDQFSVERPDGSNFTLKIRSTKLEDSAMYFCASSLQGIPGELFFGEGSRLTVL.

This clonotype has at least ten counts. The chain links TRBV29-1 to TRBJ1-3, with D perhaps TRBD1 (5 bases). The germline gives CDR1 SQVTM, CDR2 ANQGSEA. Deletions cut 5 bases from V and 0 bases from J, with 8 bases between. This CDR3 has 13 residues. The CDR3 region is CSVNGGSGNTIYF. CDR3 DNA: TGCAGCGTTAACGGGGGCTCTGGAAACACCATATATTTT.

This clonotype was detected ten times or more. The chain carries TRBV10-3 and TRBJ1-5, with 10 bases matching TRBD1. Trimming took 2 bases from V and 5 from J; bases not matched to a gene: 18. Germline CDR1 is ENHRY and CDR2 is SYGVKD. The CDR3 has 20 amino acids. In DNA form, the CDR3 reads TGTGCCATCAGTGAGACTACCCGCGGGACAGGGGTGCCGGGGCATCAGCCCCAGCATTTT. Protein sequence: CAISETTRGTGVPGHQPQHF.

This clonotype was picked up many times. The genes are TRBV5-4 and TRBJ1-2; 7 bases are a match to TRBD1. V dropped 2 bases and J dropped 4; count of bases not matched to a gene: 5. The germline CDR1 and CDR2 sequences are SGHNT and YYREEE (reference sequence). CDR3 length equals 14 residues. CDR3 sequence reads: CASSFGTELYGYTF. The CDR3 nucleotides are TGTGCCAGCAGCTTCGGGACAGAACTCTATGGCTACACCTTC.